These T cell receptor beta chains were read from a single sample in a study of blood T cells in healthy people across ages. TCRdb fed the 5' RACE reads into MiXCR, producing one record per CDR3 protein. Among fewer than 700,000 distinct CDR3 sequences listed, 35% to 50% were seen once. Specimen: blood. Receptor source: a man of 80 years or more in good health. CDR3s include the opening cysteine and the closing phenylalanine or tryptophan. The D gene is left open where the match is weak. Some rows have no size entry. The others give once, few or many, or a class for an expanded clone.

>TRBV2|TRBJ2-5|TRBD2|-
TGTGCCAGCACCCGCGCGACTAGCGGGGGAGAGACCCAGTACTTC
CASTRATSGGETQYF
>TRBV4-2|TRBJ2-2|TRBD2|-
TGTGCCAGCAGCCAAGATAGGTCGGGTGGAGCGGGATGGGACACCGGGGAGCTGTTTTTT
CASSQDRSGGAGWDTGELFF
>TRBV7-9|TRBJ2-1|-|-
TGTGCCAGCAGCTTAGCAAGGCCCCCACAGGGAGGCTCCTACAATGAGCAGTTCTTC
CASSLARPPQGGSYNEQFF
>TRBV29-1|TRBJ2-1|-|few
TGCAGCGTTGAAGCCCTACAGGGGGGGGGTGAGCAGTTCTTC
CSVEALQGGGEQFF
>TRBV20-1|TRBJ2-1|-|few
TGCAGTGCTAGAACGGGCAATGAGCGGTTCTTC
CSARTGNERFF
>TRBV27|TRBJ1-2|TRBD1|few
TGTGCCAGCAGTTTTCGACAGGGATATGGCTACACCTTC
CASSFRQGYGYTF
>TRBV29-1|TRBJ1-6|-|few
TGCAGCGCCCAGAGCTCCTATAATTCACCCCTCCACTTT
CSAQSSYNSPLHF
>TRBV5-1|TRBJ2-1|TRBD2|-
TGCGCCAGCAGCTTTCTAGCGGAGCCCAATGAGCAGTTCTTC
CASSFLAEPNEQFF
>TRBV7-2|TRBJ2-3|TRBD1|many
TGTGCCAGCAGCGCTAAAGGGACAGGGGCCGGAGATACGCAGTATTTT
CASSAKGTGAGDTQYF
>TRBV29-1|TRBJ2-4|TRBD1|-
TGCAGCCCTCTCTGGACAGGGAGAACCAAAAACATTCAGTACTTC
CSPLWTGRTKNIQYF
>TRBV11-1|TRBJ2-5|TRBD2|few
TGTGCCAGCAGCGCCGGACTAGCGGGAGGATTAGAAGAGACCCAGTACTTC
CASSAGLAGGLEETQYF
>TRBV6-5|TRBJ1-1|TRBD1|-
TGTGCCAGCAGGGTAGAACAGGGGGCAAGGACTGAAGCTTTCTTT
CASRVEQGARTEAFF
>TRBV11-2|TRBJ2-7|TRBD1|-
TGTGCCAGCAGCAATAGGGGGGACAGGCCATACGAGCAGTACTTC
CASSNRGDRPYEQYF
>TRBV7-2|TRBJ2-3|TRBD2|-
TGTGCCAGCAGCGAGGGGGGACTAGCGGGAGGGACAGATACGCAGTATTTT
CASSEGGLAGGTDTQYF
>TRBV2|TRBJ2-5|-|once
TGTGCCAGCAGCGCCCAGCAGGAAGAGACCCAGTACTTC
CASSAQQEETQYF
>TRBV10-3|TRBJ2-7|TRBD1|few
TGTGCCATCAGTCCGGGACAGTTCTACGAGCAGTACTTC
CAISPGQFYEQYF
>TRBV20-1|TRBJ2-1|-|-
TGCAGTGCCGCTGAACAGGGTTCCTACAATGAGCAGTTCTTC
CSAAEQGSYNEQFF
>TRBV18|TRBJ2-3|-|-
TGTGCCAGCTCACTCATCCGCCCTTCTTCGAACCCCTCGACAGATACGCAGTATTTT
CASSLIRPSSNPSTDTQYF
>TRBV10-3|TRBJ1-6|-|-
TGTGCCATCTCTATGGGTGGGAATTCACCCCTCCACTTT
CAISMGGNSPLHF
>TRBV9|TRBJ2-5|-|-
TGTGCCAGCAGCCCCCGTGGAGACCCGAGGGATGACGAGACCCAGTACTTC
CASSPRGDPRDDETQYF
>TRBV20-1|TRBJ2-6|TRBD1|once
TGCAGTGCTAGTCAGGGGGCTGGGGCCAACGTCCTGACTTTC
CSASQGAGANVLTF
>TRBV12-5|TRBJ2-6|TRBD1|-
TGTGCTAGTGGTTCAACGCCCTGGACAGGGGGAAGCTCTGGGGCCAACGTCCTGACTTTC
CASGSTPWTGGSSGANVLTF
>TRBV6-5|TRBJ2-7|-|-
TGTGCCAGCAGTTACATCAGGGGCAGTGCCTACGAGCAGTACTTC
CASSYIRGSAYEQYF
>TRBV9|TRBJ2-7|-|few
TGTGCCAGCAGCGTAGTCCCGTCCACCTACGAGCAGTACTTC
CASSVVPSTYEQYF
>TRBV7-2|TRBJ2-7|-|few
TGTGCCAGCAGCTCAAGCGGCACCTACGAGCAGTACTTC
CASSSSGTYEQYF
>TRBV7-3|TRBJ1-2|-|-
TGTGCCAGCAGCCCGGCAGGGCGGTATGGCTACACCTTC
CASSPAGRYGYTF
>TRBV5-1|TRBJ2-3|-|-
TGCGCCAGCAGCCGGGATGTGGCGGGAAACACAGATACGCAGTATTTT
CASSRDVAGNTDTQYF
>TRBV6-5|TRBJ2-2|TRBD2|-
TGTGCCAGCAGTACCTCGGGACCAGTAGCGGGGGTTATCGGGGAGCTGTTTTTT
CASSTSGPVAGVIGELFF
>TRBV7-2|TRBJ2-3|-|once
TGTGCCAGCAGCTTCTCGGGACCAACGGCTTCTAGCGCTGATACGCAGTATTTT
CASSFSGPTASSADTQYF
>TRBV11-2|TRBJ2-5|-|-
TGTGCCAGCAGCTTAGATAGAGCCCAGCAGACCCAGTACTTC
CASSLDRAQQTQYF
>TRBV10-3|TRBJ2-1|TRBD1|few
TGTGCCATCAGTAGCAAGACAGGGGGAGGGCTCGGTGAGCAGTTCTTC
CAISSKTGGGLGEQFF
>TRBV7-9|TRBJ2-1|-|few
TGTGCCAGCAGCTTAGGCGCGGGCCCCTCCTACAATGAGCAGTTCTTC
CASSLGAGPSYNEQFF
>TRBV2|TRBJ2-5|TRBD1|-
TGTGCCAGCAGTGAATTGGGCAGGGGGCGAGAGACCCAGTACTTC
CASSELGRGRETQYF
>TRBV6-2/TRBV6-3|TRBJ2-1|TRBD2|few
TGTGCCAGCAGTTATGGTGATTGGAGCGGACTAGCCTACAATGAGCAGTTCTTC
CASSYGDWSGLAYNEQFF
>TRBV4-1|TRBJ1-4|TRBD1|-
TGCGCCAGCAGCCAAGTATCCTCGCGGACAGGGGATGAAAAACTGTTTTTT
CASSQVSSRTGDEKLFF
>TRBV30|TRBJ2-7|-|-
TGTGCCTGGAGTGCCGGGGTAGAAGGGCACATCGAGCAGTACTTC
CAWSAGVEGHIEQYF
>TRBV18|TRBJ2-3|-|-
TGTGCCAGCTCACAGGGGACCCGGCAGTATTTT
CASSQGTRQYF
>TRBV6-5|TRBJ2-7|-|few
TGTGCCAGCAGTCCCTCACTTTCCGGTTCCTACGAGCAGTACTTC
CASSPSLSGSYEQYF
>TRBV5-1|TRBJ2-6|-|many
TGCGCCAGCAGCTCCCCGGTGGCGTCTGGGGCCAACGTCCTGACTTTC
CASSSPVASGANVLTF
>TRBV5-6|TRBJ2-7|-|few
TGTGCCAGCAGCTTGAGGGCAGGGATGAACTACGAGCAGTACTTC
CASSLRAGMNYEQYF
>TRBV3-1|TRBJ1-2|-|few
TGTGCCAGCAGCCGAAGCCAAACAAGAAACTATGGCTACACCTTC
CASSRSQTRNYGYTF
>TRBV12-3/TRBV12-4|TRBJ2-4|-|few
TGTGCCAGCAGGGGACTTTCCGGAGAGCAGTACTTC
CASRGLSGEQYF
>TRBV25-1|TRBJ2-5|-|-
TGTGCCAGCAGTGAATTGGCCCTTGGGGAGCAGTACTTC
CASSELALGEQYF
>TRBV7-9|TRBJ2-1|TRBD2|-
TGTGCCAGCAGCTTAGTAGCGGGGGGCCCAAGGAATGAGCAGTTCTTC
CASSLVAGGPRNEQFF
>TRBV20-1|TRBJ1-5|TRBD1|-
TGCAGTGCTAGGGGGACAGGCTTGGTTGGGCAGCCCCAGCATTTT
CSARGTGLVGQPQHF
>TRBV29-1|TRBJ1-5|-|few
TGCAGCGGGGGGGGCGGGGGGCCCCAGCATTTT
CSGGGGGPQHF
>TRBV7-2|TRBJ2-1|-|-
TGTGCCAGCACCAAAGGGGGGCCCTCCTACAATGAGCAGTTCTTC
CASTKGGPSYNEQFF
>TRBV7-2|TRBJ2-1|-|-
TGTGCCAGCAGCAGGATCTACAATGAGCAGTTCTTC
CASSRIYNEQFF
>TRBV4-1|TRBJ2-7|-|few
TGCGCCAGCAGCCAAGGGGACACCTACTACGAGCAGTACTTC
CASSQGDTYYEQYF
>TRBV6-2/TRBV6-3|TRBJ2-7|-|few
TGTGCCAGCAGTCCTACAGGTGCCTATGGCGAGCAGTACTTC
CASSPTGAYGEQYF
>TRBV3-1|TRBJ2-7|-|-
TGTGCCAGCAGCCCCATGCTGGACCCTACCTACGAGCAGTACTTC
CASSPMLDPTYEQYF
>TRBV5-4|TRBJ2-1|-|-
TGTGCCAGCAGCCCGGCCGGAGGCCTTTCCTACAATGAGCAGTTCTTC
CASSPAGGLSYNEQFF